Detailed here is one T cell receptor beta chain. The antigen is not known. This entry comes from a study of vaccination effects on CD4 cells after COVID-19. The study's findings and limits: Cross-reaction with common cold coronaviruses was seen in only 1 of 255 vaccine-induced clones from healthy vaccinees.

Looked up from germline, CDR1 is SGHDT and CDR2 is YYEEEE. V was cut by 2 bases and J by 1 base, with 6 bases left in between. The CDR3 consists of 14 residues. Only in-frame clones appear in the TCRdb table, and some are missing; sequencing was by immunoSEQ multiplex PCR. The sample yields 45,000 to 50,000 clones, roughly three fifths seen once. Isolation of CD4+ T cells took place after around 10 days of culture. This clonotype was sampled from a human donor who received a COVID-19 vaccine. The chain uses TRBV5-6 and TRBJ2-2; no clear D gene. The sample here was CD4+ T cells from PBMCs cultured without peptide, taken before COVID-19 vaccination. The CDR3 reads CASSFAGNTGELFF. As DNA, the CDR3 is TGTGCCAGCAGCTTCGCTGGGAACACCGGGGAGCTGTTTTTT.